This T cell receptor beta chain is drawn from a study of blood T cell repertoires in COVID-19. This clone was observed a single time. Trimming removed 5 bases at V and 5 bases at J, with 16 bases between. The CDR3 loop spans 14 amino acids. Per the germline V gene, CDR1 is MNHEY and CDR2 is SVGEGT. In the authors' methods: Amplification of reference gene primers was used by the study to estimate nucleated cell counts. Data came from immunoSEQ multiplex PCR; TCRdb stores just in-frame clones and leaves some out. Clonal size and the V and J genes are those of that table, whereas D and trimming came from the DNA. The data show approximately 170,000 clones, just over 85% seen once. Donors of Cohort 3 who recovered were those that had two negative PCRs, clearance, or symptom resolution.

Sequenced input: PBMCs or T cells enriched from blood (not recorded which). The TCR originated in a woman under 30 who had recovered from COVID-19. This chain joins TRBV6-2 or TRBV6-3 and TRBJ2-7, with D perhaps TRBD2 (5 bases). CDR3 region: CASSHDGLGNEQYF. DNA for the CDR3: TGTGCCAGCAGTCACGATGGACTGGGGAACGAGCAGTACTTC.